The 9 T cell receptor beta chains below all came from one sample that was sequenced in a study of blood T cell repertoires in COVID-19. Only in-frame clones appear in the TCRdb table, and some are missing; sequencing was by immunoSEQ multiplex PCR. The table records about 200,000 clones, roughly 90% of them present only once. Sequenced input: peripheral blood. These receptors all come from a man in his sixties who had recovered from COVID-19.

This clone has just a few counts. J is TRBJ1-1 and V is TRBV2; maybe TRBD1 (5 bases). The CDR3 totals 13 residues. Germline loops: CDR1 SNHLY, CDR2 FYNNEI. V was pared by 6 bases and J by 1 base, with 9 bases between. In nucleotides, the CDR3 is TGTGCCAGCAGGCCAGGGCCGAACACTGAAGCTTTCTTT. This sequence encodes CASRPGPNTEAFF.

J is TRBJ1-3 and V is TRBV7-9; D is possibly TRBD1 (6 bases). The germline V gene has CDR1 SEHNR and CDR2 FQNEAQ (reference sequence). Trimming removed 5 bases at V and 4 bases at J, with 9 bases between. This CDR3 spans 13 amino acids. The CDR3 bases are TGTGCCAGCAGCCCAGGGGAAGGAAACACCATATATTTT. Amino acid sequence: CASSPGEGNTIYF.

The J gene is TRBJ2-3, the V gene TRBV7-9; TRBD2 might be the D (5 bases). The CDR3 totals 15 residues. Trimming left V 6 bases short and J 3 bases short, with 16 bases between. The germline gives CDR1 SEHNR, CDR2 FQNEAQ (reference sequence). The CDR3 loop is CASRETRIGTDTQYF. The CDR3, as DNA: TGTGCCAGCAGAGAAACTAGGATTGGAACAGATACGCAGTATTTT.

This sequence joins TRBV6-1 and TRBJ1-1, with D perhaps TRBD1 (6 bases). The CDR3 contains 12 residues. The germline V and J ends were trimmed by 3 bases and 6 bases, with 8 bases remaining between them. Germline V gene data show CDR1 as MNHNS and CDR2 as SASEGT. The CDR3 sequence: CASSDRGAEAFF. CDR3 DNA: TGTGCCAGCAGTGACAGGGGCGCTGAAGCTTTCTTT.

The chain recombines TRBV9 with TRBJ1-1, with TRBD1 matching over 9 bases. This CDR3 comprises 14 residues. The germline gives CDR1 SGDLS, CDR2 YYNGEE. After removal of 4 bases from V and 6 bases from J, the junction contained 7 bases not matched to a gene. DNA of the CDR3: TGTGCCAGCAGCTATGGGACAGGGCTCTCTGAAGCTTTCTTT. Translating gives CASSYGTGLSEAFF.

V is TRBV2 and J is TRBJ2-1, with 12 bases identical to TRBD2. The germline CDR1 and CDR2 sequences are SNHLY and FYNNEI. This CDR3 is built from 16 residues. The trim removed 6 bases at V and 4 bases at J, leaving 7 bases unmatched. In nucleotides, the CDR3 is TGTGCCAGCAGCCGCGGGACTAGCGGGTTTTACAATGAGCAGTTCTTC. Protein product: CASSRGTSGFYNEQFF.

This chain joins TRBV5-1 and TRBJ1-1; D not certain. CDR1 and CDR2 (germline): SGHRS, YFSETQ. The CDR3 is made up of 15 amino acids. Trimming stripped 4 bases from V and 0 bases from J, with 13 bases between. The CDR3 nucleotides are TGCGCCAGCAGCCCGAAGCCAGGAATGAACACTGAAGCTTTCTTT. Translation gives CASSPKPGMNTEAFF.

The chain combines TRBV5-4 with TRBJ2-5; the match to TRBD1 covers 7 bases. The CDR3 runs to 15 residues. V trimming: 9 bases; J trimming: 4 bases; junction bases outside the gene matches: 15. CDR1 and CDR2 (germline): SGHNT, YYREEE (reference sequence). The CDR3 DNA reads TGTGCCACCAAAGACGTGAGGGGGCAGGGAGAGACCCAGTACTTC. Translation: CATKDVRGQGETQYF. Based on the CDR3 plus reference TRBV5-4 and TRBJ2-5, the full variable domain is ETGVTQSPTHLIKTRGQQVTLRCSSQSGHNTVSWYQQALGQGPQFIFQYYREEENGRGNFPPRFSGLQFPNYSSELNVNALELDDSALYLCATKDVRGQGETQYFGPGTRLLVL.

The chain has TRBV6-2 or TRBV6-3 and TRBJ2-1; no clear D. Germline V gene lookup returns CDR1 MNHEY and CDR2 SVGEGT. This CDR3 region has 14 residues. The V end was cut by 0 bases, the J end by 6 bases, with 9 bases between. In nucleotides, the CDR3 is TGTGCCAGCAGTTACTCGCCCAGATCCAATGAGCAGTTCTTC. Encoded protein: CASSYSPRSNEQFF.